This TCR beta chain was obtained from a study of cytomegalovirus exposure and HLA in healthy donors. Whole-study results and caveats: The Asian-associated ancestry cluster reportedly had fewer N-insertions than the roughly 670-donor mean in a later analysis.

Of note for this clone: Antigen unknown.

PCR used 60 Vbeta primers and 13 Jbeta primers. The repertoire was sequenced with immunoSEQ multiplex PCR; TCRdb's copy has only in-frame clones and lacks some. The top ten clones hold around 15% of a sample with over 80,000 clones, roughly 71% of them seen once. Germline assignment: CDR1 PRHDT and CDR2 FYEKMQ (reference sequence). The CDR3 is 16 residues long. V lost 5 bases and J lost 3; bases outside the gene matches: 8. This TCR derives from a young woman in good health and CMV-seropositive. What was sequenced was PBMCs. The chain carries TRBV13 and TRBJ2-1, with TRBD2 matching over 9 bases. The CDR3 DNA is TGTGCCAGCAGCCGGACCGGGACTAGCTTCTACAATGAGCAGTTCTTC. This translates into CASSRTGTSFYNEQFF. The variable domain in full, with the rest retrieved from reference TRBV13 and TRBJ2-1, is AAGVIQSPRHLIKEKRETATLKCYPIPRHDTVYWYQQGPGQDPQFLISFYEKMQSDKGSIPDRFSAQQFSDYHSELNMSSLELGDSALYFCASSRTGTSFYNEQFFGPGTRLTVL.